What follows are 8 T cell receptor beta chains derived from one specimen sequenced in a study of cytomegalovirus exposure and HLA in healthy donors. The primer mix had 60 Vbeta and 13 Jbeta primers. Sequencing was performed with immunoSEQ multiplex PCR; in TCRdb, only in-frame clones are kept and a portion is missing. The table lists 150,000 to 200,000 clones, around 74% of them singletons. The material sequenced was PBMCs. The source is a woman in her twenties or thirties in good health and CMV-seronegative.

This clone was recorded once. This rearrangement joins TRBV29-1 to TRBJ1-3; D is unresolved. Germline V gene sequence: CDR1 SQVTM, CDR2 ANQGSEA. This CDR3 contains 15 residues. Trimming cost V 4 bases and J 0 bases, with 13 bases left between them. CDR3 amino acids: CSVGRWQDSGNTIYF. For the CDR3, the DNA is TGCAGCGTTGGAAGGTGGCAGGACTCTGGAAACACCATATATTTT.

The V and J genes are TRBV7-2 and TRBJ2-3; 14 nucleotides line up with TRBD2. With V trimmed by 4 bases and J by 0 bases, 6 bases remained unmatched. CDR3 length equals 18 residues. The germline CDR1 and CDR2 sequences are SGHTA and FQGNSA. The CDR3 here is CASSSPGLAGVSTDTQYF. The CDR3 coding sequence is TGTGCCAGCAGCTCCCCGGGACTAGCGGGGGTTAGCACAGATACGCAGTATTTT.

V is TRBV5-1 and J is TRBJ1-4; unclear D gene. The V end lost 0 bases, the J end lost 5 bases, and 8 bases lay between the germline ends. Germline V gives CDR1 SGHRS, CDR2 YFSETQ. The CDR3 is 14 amino acids. Here the CDR3 DNA reads TGCGCCAGCAGCTTGGAACGGGGAAATGAAAAACTGTTTTTT. Amino acid sequence: CASSLERGNEKLFF. Full variable domain (missing parts from reference TRBV5-1 and TRBJ1-4): KAGVTQTPRYLIKTRGQQVTLSCSPISGHRSVSWYQQTPGQGLQFLFEYFSETQRNKGNFPGRFSGRQFSNSRSEMNVSTLELGDSALYLCASSLERGNEKLFFGSGTQLSVL.

The chain carries TRBV25-1 and TRBJ1-2; D perhaps matches TRBD1 (6 bases). The ends were cut back, 8 bases at V and 6 bases at J, with 22 bases in the middle. The CDR3 loop spans 15 amino acids. From germline, CDR1 is MGHDK and CDR2 SYGVNS. CDR3 protein: CASEGNGGGSHGYTF. DNA of the CDR3: TGTGCCAGCGAGGGCAACGGTGGGGGCTCCCATGGCTACACCTTC.

Of note for this clone: The junction does not match germline at one end; this may be a read error. The chain recombines TRBV5-1 with TRBJ1-1; 8 bases are a match to TRBD1. The germline gives CDR1 SGHRS, CDR2 YFSETQ. This CDR3 spans 14 amino acids. This chain's CDR3 is CASSLGQGNAEAFF. Here the CDR3 DNA reads TGCGCCAGCAGCTTGGGACAGGGGAACGCTGAAGCTTTCTTT. Supplemented by reference TRBV5-1 and TRBJ1-1, the full variable domain reads KAGVTQTPRYLIKTRGQQVTLSCSPISGHRSVSWYQQTPGQGLQFLFEYFSETQRNKGNFPGRFSGRQFSNSRSEMNVSTLELGDSALYLCASSLGQGNAEAFFGQGTRLTVV.

This sequence joins TRBV2 and TRBJ2-7, with D perhaps matching TRBD2 (5 bases). The germline gives CDR1 SNHLY, CDR2 FYNNEI. Trimming removed 0 bases at V and 2 bases at J, with 11 bases between. The CDR3 length is 15 residues. CDR3 DNA sequence: TGTGCCAGCAGTGAAGCCCGGGGTGGGACCTACGAGCAGTACTTC. Protein sequence: CASSEARGGTYEQYF.

The V gene is TRBV11-2, the J gene TRBJ1-2; TRBD1 agrees at 7 bases. Germline V CDR1 and CDR2: SGHAT, FQNNGV. The CDR3 is 12 amino acids. The V segment lost 4 bases and the J segment 5 bases; nucleotides outside the gene matches: 1. CDR3 region: CASSWDSYGYTF. DNA of the CDR3: TGTGCCAGCAGCTGGGACAGTTATGGCTACACCTTC.

This clone was counted a single time. J is TRBJ2-7 and V is TRBV13; D remains ambiguous. Trimming stripped 5 bases from V and 2 bases from J, with 13 bases between. Per germline, CDR1 PRHDT and CDR2 FYEKMQ (reference sequence). The CDR3 has 14 amino acids. The CDR3 reads CASSLPGNPYEQYF. The CDR3 DNA reads TGTGCCAGCAGCCTCCCAGGTAATCCCTACGAGCAGTACTTC. Variable domain in full (rest from reference TRBV13 and TRBJ2-7): AAGVIQSPRHLIKEKRETATLKCYPIPRHDTVYWYQQGPGQDPQFLISFYEKMQSDKGSIPDRFSAQQFSDYHSELNMSSLELGDSALYFCASSLPGNPYEQYFGPGTRLTVT.